Listed here are 12 T cell receptor beta chains from one sample, sequenced in a study of CD8 T cells in Susac syndrome. Random hexamers were used to reverse transcribe an amount of roughly 0.45 to 1 ug RNA. Each CDR3 protein is one row after TCRdb ran MiXCR on the immunoSEQ multiplex PCR reads. The sample records 150,000 to 200,000 distinct CDR3 sequences, roughly 95% being singletons. Sequencing was performed on CD4+ T cells from PBMCs. Receptors originate from a human donor in good health.

This chain connects TRBV27 to TRBJ2-7; D is ambiguous. Germline-derived CDR1 and CDR2 are MNHEY and SMNVEV (reference sequence). This CDR3 is 13 amino acids long. V was trimmed by 2 bases and J by 3 bases, leaving 8 bases between them. Here the CDR3 DNA reads TGTGCCAGCAGTTTAGGTCCGTACTACGAGCAGTACTTC. This translates into CASSLGPYYEQYF.

The rearrangement joins TRBV4-1 to TRBJ2-2, with D possibly being TRBD1 (6 bases). Trimming left V 0 bases short and J 3 bases short, with 11 bases between. This CDR3 is 16 amino acids long. CDR1 and CDR2 from the germline V gene are MGHRA and YSYEKL. In nucleotides, the CDR3 is TGCGCCAGCAGCCAAGAACAGGGAATATACACCGGGGAGCTGTTTTTT. It translates to CASSQEQGIYTGELFF.

The V call is TRBV3-1, the J call TRBJ1-5; D remains unclear. Trimming cost V 0 bases and J 6 bases, with 6 bases left between them. CDR3 size: 13 residues. Germline V CDR1 and CDR2: LGHDT, YNNKEL (reference sequence). CDR3 region: CASSQELGQPQHF. Here the CDR3 DNA reads TGTGCCAGCAGCCAAGAGCTTGGTCAGCCCCAGCATTTT.

This chain joins TRBV3-1 and TRBJ1-6, with unresolved D. Per germline, CDR1 LGHDT and CDR2 YNNKEL (reference sequence). The CDR3 contains 14 residues. The V end lost 1 base, the J end lost 10 bases, and 11 bases lay between the germline ends. This chain's CDR3 is CASSQGTELSPLHF. The DNA for the CDR3 is TGTGCCAGCAGCCAAGGGACCGAATTATCACCCCTCCACTTT.

The rearrangement links TRBV7-2 to TRBJ2-2; no definite D call. Germline CDR1 reads SGHTA; CDR2 reads FQGNSA. The CDR3 runs 13 residues. V was shortened by 0 bases and J by 6 bases, with 5 bases between the two germline ends. The CDR3 region is CASSLAAPGELFF. CDR3 bases: TGTGCCAGCAGCTTAGCGGCTCCCGGGGAGCTGTTTTTT.

The gene calls are TRBV3-1 and TRBJ1-1; D is unclear. Deletions cut 4 bases from V and 3 bases from J, with 12 bases between. This CDR3 comprises 14 residues. Per the germline V gene, CDR1 is LGHDT and CDR2 is YNNKEL (reference sequence). The CDR3 spells CASSRLTVDTEAFF. The CDR3 nucleotides are TGTGCCAGCAGCCGACTAACGGTGGACACTGAAGCTTTCTTT. Looking up the rest from reference TRBV3-1 and TRBJ1-1 gives the full variable domain: DTAVSQTPKYLVTQMGNDKSIKCEQNLGHDTMYWYKQDSKKFLKIMFSYNNKELIINETVPNRFSPKSPDKAHLNLHINSLELGDSAVYFCASSRLTVDTEAFFGQGTRLTVV.

The V gene is TRBV9, the J gene TRBJ2-6; no firm D call. Germline CDR1 is SGDLS and CDR2 is YYNGEE. V shed 4 bases and J shed 1 base, with 9 bases lying between them. The CDR3 covers 15 residues. The CDR3 DNA is TGTGCCAGCAGCACCTTGGGGTCTGGGGCCAACGTCCTGACTTTC. This encodes CASSTLGSGANVLTF. Together with reference TRBV9 and TRBJ2-6, the CDR3 gives the full variable domain: DSGVTQTPKHLITATGQRVTLRCSPRSGDLSVYWYQQSLDQGLQFLIQYYNGEERAKGNILERFSAQQFPDLHSELNLSSLELGDSALYFCASSTLGSGANVLTFGAGSRLTVL.

This clonotype was seen once. The V and J genes are TRBV30 and TRBJ1-2; D unclear. V gave up 0 bases and J gave up 4 bases, with 9 bases separating them. The CDR3 is 13 amino acids. Germline CDR1 and CDR2: GTSNPN and SVGIG (reference sequence). This CDR3 is CAWSVPFSYGYTF. The CDR3, as DNA: TGTGCCTGGAGTGTCCCCTTCTCCTATGGCTACACCTTC.

CDR3 region: CASMRGLDSPLHF. The CDR3 DNA is TGTGCCTCGATGAGGGGGCTGGATTCACCCCTCCACTTT. The V gene is TRBV6-6, the J gene TRBJ1-6; 7 bases map to TRBD1. CDR1 is MNHNY and CDR2 is SVGAGI in the germline V gene (reference sequence). The CDR3 loop spans 13 amino acids. J was trimmed by 8 bases and V by 11 bases; bases with no gene match: 9.

The genes are TRBV5-1 and TRBJ2-2; 8 nucleotides line up with TRBD2. The CDR3 spans 15 residues. Looked up from germline, CDR1 is SGHRS and CDR2 is YFSETQ. V shed 0 bases, J shed 4 bases, and the junction held 2 bases outside the gene matches. In DNA, the CDR3 is TGCGCCAGCAGCTTGGGCAGCGGGAGCACCGGGGAGCTGTTTTTT. This codes for CASSLGSGSTGELFF.

This clonotype was seen once. This rearrangement joins TRBV20-1 to TRBJ1-5, with no clear D. This CDR3 has 13 amino acids. Trimming took off 1 base at V and 5 bases at J, with 9 bases between the two ends. The germline gives CDR1 DFQATT, CDR2 SNEGSKA (reference sequence). The CDR3 here is CSARGEADQPQHF. In nucleotides, the CDR3 is TGCAGTGCTAGAGGGGAAGCGGATCAGCCCCAGCATTTT.

This clonotype appeared a few times. Germline and junction disagree at one end, which may indicate a read error. The genes are TRBV5-1 and TRBJ1-4, with 7 positions matching TRBD1. CDR1 is SGHRS, CDR2 YFSETQ, per germline. The CDR3 has 14 amino acids. CDR3 DNA: TGTGCCAGCAGGCTCGGGACAGAAAATGAAAAACTGTTTTTT. Protein: CASRLGTENEKLFF.